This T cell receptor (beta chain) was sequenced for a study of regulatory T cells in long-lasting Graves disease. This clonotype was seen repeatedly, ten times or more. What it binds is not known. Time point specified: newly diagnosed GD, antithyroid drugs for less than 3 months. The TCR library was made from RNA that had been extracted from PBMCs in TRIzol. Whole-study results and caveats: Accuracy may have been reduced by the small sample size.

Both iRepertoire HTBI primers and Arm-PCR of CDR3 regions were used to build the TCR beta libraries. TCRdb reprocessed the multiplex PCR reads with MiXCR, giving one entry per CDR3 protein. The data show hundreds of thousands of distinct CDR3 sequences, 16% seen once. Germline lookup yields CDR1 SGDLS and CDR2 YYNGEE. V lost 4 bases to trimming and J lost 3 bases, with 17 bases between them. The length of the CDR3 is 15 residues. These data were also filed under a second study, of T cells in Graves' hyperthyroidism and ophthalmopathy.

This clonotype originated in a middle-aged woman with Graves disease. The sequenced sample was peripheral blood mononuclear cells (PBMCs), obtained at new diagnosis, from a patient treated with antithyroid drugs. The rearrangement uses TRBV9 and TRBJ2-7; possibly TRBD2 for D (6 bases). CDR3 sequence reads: CASSQGGPSLYEQYF. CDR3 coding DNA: TGTGCCAGCAGCCAGGGAGGCCCGTCACTCTACGAGCAGTACTTC.